The clone carrying this TCR beta chain occurred a few times. The data originate from a study of T cells after yellow fever vaccination. MiXCR, run by TCRdb on the 5' RACE reads, gives a single entry per CDR3 protein. The sample carries some 560,000 distinct CDR3 sequences, 15% to 20% recorded once. Germline CDR1 SGDLS, CDR2 YYNGEE. The V and J ends lost 3 bases and 8 bases respectively, with 11 bases between them. The CDR3 length is 12 residues. The sample consisted of PBMCs, taken 15 days after the yellow fever booster vaccination. The TCR comes from a man aged 25 to 40 who received the YFV17D yellow fever vaccine. The chain has TRBV9 and TRBJ1-1; the D gene is possibly TRBD1 (5 bases). CDR3 residues: CASSASRGEAFF. The CDR3 region has the DNA TGTGCCAGCAGCGCCTCCCGGGGCGAAGCTTTCTTT.